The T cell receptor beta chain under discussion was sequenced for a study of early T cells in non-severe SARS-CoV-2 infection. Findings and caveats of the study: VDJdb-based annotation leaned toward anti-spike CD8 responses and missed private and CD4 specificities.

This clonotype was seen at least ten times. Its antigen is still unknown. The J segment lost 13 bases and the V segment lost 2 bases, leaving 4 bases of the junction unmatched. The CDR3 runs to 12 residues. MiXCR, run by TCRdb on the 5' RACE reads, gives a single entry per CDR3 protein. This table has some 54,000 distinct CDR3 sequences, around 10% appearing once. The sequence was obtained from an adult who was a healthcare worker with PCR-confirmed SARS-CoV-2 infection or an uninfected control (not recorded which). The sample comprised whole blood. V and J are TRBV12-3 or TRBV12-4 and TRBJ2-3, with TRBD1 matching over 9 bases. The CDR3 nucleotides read TGTGCCAGCAGTTTAATGGACAGGGGAAAGTATTTT. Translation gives CASSLMDRGKYF.